The 18 T cell receptor beta chains below were found in one sample sequenced in a study of blood T cells in healthy people across ages. Primed by a sample-barcoded 5' primer and a J-beta primer mix, a second PCR proceeded for 7 to 11 cycles. TCRdb re-analysed the 5' RACE reads in MiXCR, keeping a single row per CDR3 protein. The table records roughly 800,000 distinct CDR3 sequences, roughly 25% of them present only once. This sample was also put to use in a study of T cells of mothers and their children.

The sequenced sample consisted of blood. These receptors originate from a boy aged 5-17 years in good health.

About this clonotype: Compared with germline, one end of the junction differs, possibly owing to a read error. The chain recombines TRBV2 with TRBJ2-4; D perhaps matches TRBD2 (5 bases). CDR1 is SNHLY and CDR2 is FYNNEI in the germline V gene. The CDR3 extends over 13 amino acids. CDR3 residues: CTSTQGLVNIQYF. Written as DNA, the CDR3 is TGTACCAGCACCCAAGGACTGGTAAACATTCAGTACTTC.

This clonotype was found a few times. The rearrangement links TRBV7-9 to TRBJ2-7; 9 bases match TRBD1. V shed 3 bases, J shed 0 bases, and the junction held 9 bases outside the gene matches. The CDR3 runs 17 residues. Germline-derived CDR1 and CDR2 are SEHNR and FQNEAQ (reference sequence). In nucleotides, the CDR3 is TGTGCCAGCAGCTTTCTCACCGGGACAGGGACCTCCTACGAGCAGTACTTC. It encodes CASSFLTGTGTSYEQYF.

CDR3 nucleotide sequence: TGTGCCAGCAGCGTAGAGGAAGGTGGGAGGTACGAGCAGTACTTC. It specifies CASSVEEGGRYEQYF. The V call is TRBV9, the J call TRBJ2-7; D is perhaps TRBD2 (6 bases). The CDR3 totals 15 residues. V dropped 0 bases and J dropped 4 bases, with 14 bases sitting between them. Per germline, CDR1 SGDLS and CDR2 YYNGEE. Supplemented by reference TRBV9 and TRBJ2-7, the full variable domain reads DSGVTQTPKHLITATGQRVTLRCSPRSGDLSVYWYQQSLDQGLQFLIQYYNGEERAKGNILERFSAQQFPDLHSELNLSSLELGDSALYFCASSVEEGGRYEQYFGPGTRLTVT.

The chain joins TRBV6-5 to TRBJ2-1, with 10 bases identical to TRBD2. V shed 4 bases, J shed 7 bases, and the junction held 13 bases outside the gene matches. The germline V gene has CDR1 MNHEY and CDR2 SVGAGI. The CDR3 consists of 17 residues. CDR3 sequence (DNA): TGTGCCAGCAGTTTATTCTGGGCTAGCGGGGGTCAAAATGAGCAGTTCTTC. Amino acid sequence: CASSLFWASGGQNEQFF.

This sequence joins TRBV27 and TRBJ2-7; the D call may be TRBD1 or TRBD2 (6 bases each). This CDR3 has 17 amino acids. The V end was cut by 3 bases, the J end by 2 bases, with 20 bases between. The germline CDR1 and CDR2 sequences are MNHEY and SMNVEV (reference sequence). The chain's CDR3 is CASSLSGHGTYTYEQYF. The CDR3 DNA reads TGTGCCAGCAGTTTGTCGGGACACGGGACTTACACCTACGAGCAGTACTTC.

This clonotype appeared many times. The gene calls are TRBV7-3 and TRBJ2-5, with D maybe TRBD2 (5 bases). Germline V gene lookup returns CDR1 SGHTA and CDR2 FQGTGA. The CDR3 runs 15 residues. V lost 1 base to trimming and J lost 1 base, with 10 bases between them. The DNA for the CDR3 is TGTGCCAGCAGCTTAAACGGGCTAGCCCAAGAGACCCAGTACTTC. This encodes CASSLNGLAQETQYF.

There are a few counts of this clonotype. The V and J genes are TRBV13 and TRBJ1-2; the D is unclear. The V end was cut by 4 bases, the J end by 0 bases, with 12 bases between. The CDR3 totals 15 residues. In germline, CDR1 is PRHDT, CDR2 FYEKMQ (reference sequence). Here the CDR3 DNA reads TGTGCCAGCAGCTCCGGACGGACGACTAACTATGGCTACACCTTC. Its translation is CASSSGRTTNYGYTF.

The chain uses TRBV3-1 and TRBJ2-3; no clear D. Trimming left V 1 base short and J 2 bases short, with 4 bases between. The germline V gene has CDR1 LGHDT and CDR2 YNNKEL (reference sequence). The CDR3 is made up of 13 amino acids. The CDR3 region has the DNA TGTGCCAGCAGCCAAGCCTACACAGATACGCAGTATTTT. This codes for CASSQAYTDTQYF.

The chain is built from TRBV24-1 and TRBJ1-2; 9 bases are a match to TRBD1. Germline CDR1 KGHDR, CDR2 SFDVKD. Trimming cost V 4 bases and J 8 bases; bases outside gene matches: 4. CDR3 size: 13 residues. For the CDR3, the DNA is TGTGCCACCAGTGACAGGACAGGGGCAGGCTACACCTTC. The encoded protein is CATSDRTGAGYTF.

The CDR3 DNA reads TGTGCCAGCAGCCCCCGCCCTGACAGCTCTGGAAACACCATATATTTT. It encodes CASSPRPDSSGNTIYF. The chain links TRBV9 to TRBJ1-3; D perhaps matches TRBD1 (5 bases). The length of the CDR3 is 16 residues. Trimming removed 4 bases from V and 0 bases from J, with 14 bases in between. Germline CDR1 and CDR2: SGDLS and YYNGEE.

This chain links TRBV11-2 with TRBJ1-2; 8 bases match TRBD1. The CDR3 is made up of 15 amino acids. CDR1 SGHAT and CDR2 FQNNGV come from the germline V gene. The junction had 13 bases not matched to a gene; V was cut back by 5 bases and J by 8 bases. The CDR3 DNA reads TGTGCCAGCAGCCCCGGACAGGGTTTAAGTCGGGGCTACACCTTC. It translates to CASSPGQGLSRGYTF.

The sample holds a few counts of this clonotype. The chain recombines TRBV2 with TRBJ2-4; 7 bases align to TRBD1. There are 17 residues in the CDR3. V shed 6 bases, J shed 1 base, and the junction held 12 bases outside the gene matches. Germline CDR1 and CDR2: SNHLY and FYNNEI. DNA for the CDR3: TGTGCCAGCAGCGGAGTGAGCAGGGGGTCTGCCAAAAACATTCAGTACTTC. Its translation: CASSGVSRGSAKNIQYF. Drawing the rest from reference TRBV2 and TRBJ2-4, the complete variable domain is EPEVTQTPSHQVTQMGQEVILRCVPISNHLYFYWYRQILGQKVEFLVSFYNNEISEKSEIFDDQFSVERPDGSNFTLKIRSTKLEDSAMYFCASSGVSRGSAKNIQYFGAGTRLSVL.

The chain is built from TRBV5-1 and TRBJ2-5, with no clear D. Germline CDR1 and CDR2: SGHRS and YFSETQ. The CDR3 loop spans 13 amino acids. V lost 2 bases to trimming and J lost 5 bases, with 10 bases between them. In DNA form, the CDR3 reads TGCGCCAGCAGCTTCGAGGACGGGGAGACCCAGTACTTC. It codes for CASSFEDGETQYF.

The chain couples TRBV14 to TRBJ2-2; 7 nucleotides match TRBD2. Trimming cost V 1 base and J 4 bases; bases outside gene matches: 3. The V gene's germline CDR1 is SGHDN and CDR2 FVKESK. CDR3 length equals 15 residues. CDR3 amino acids: CASSQVLAVTGELFF. CDR3 nucleotides: TGTGCCAGCAGCCAAGTCCTAGCGGTCACCGGGGAGCTGTTTTTT.

V is TRBV5-1 and J is TRBJ1-5; maybe TRBD1 (6 bases). V lost 2 bases, J lost 7 bases, and 22 bases lay in between. This CDR3 has 17 amino acids. The germline CDR1 and CDR2 sequences are SGHRS and YFSETQ. CDR3 amino acids: CASSLGDGGIGGQPQHF. Written as DNA, the CDR3 is TGCGCCAGCAGCTTAGGGGACGGTGGTATTGGGGGCCAGCCCCAGCATTTT.

This sequence joins TRBV11-3 and TRBJ2-7; a weak D match, TRBD1 (7 bases). In germline, CDR1 is SGHNT, CDR2 YENEEA. Trimming took 5 bases from V and 0 from J, leaving 14 bases between them. CDR3 length: 15 amino acids. CDR3 region: CASSQEGDSSYEQYF. The CDR3, as DNA: TGTGCCAGCAGCCAGGAGGGGGACAGCTCCTACGAGCAGTACTTC.

The chain joins TRBV29-1 to TRBJ1-4; possible D gene TRBD1, 6 bases. Trimming removed 5 bases at V and 4 bases at J, with 17 bases between. The CDR3 runs to 15 residues. Germline lookup yields CDR1 SQVTM and CDR2 ANQGSEA. Here the CDR3 reads CSVLGGGGLNEKLFF. CDR3 coding DNA: TGCAGCGTTCTCGGGGGGGGCGGTCTTAATGAAAAACTGTTTTTT. The variable domain in full, completed from reference TRBV29-1 and TRBJ1-4, reads SAVISQKPSRDICQRGTSLTIQCQVDSQVTMMFWYRQQPGQSLTLIATANQGSEATYESGFVIDKFPISRPNLTFSTLTVSNMSPEDSSIYLCSVLGGGGLNEKLFFGSGTQLSVL.

The V call is TRBV2, the J call TRBJ2-7, with 7 positions matching TRBD1. V shed 8 bases and J 4 bases; nucleotides not matched to a gene: 2. This CDR3 spans 11 amino acids. Germline CDR1 reads SNHLY; CDR2 reads FYNNEI. This CDR3 reads CASAQGYEQYF. CDR3 bases: TGTGCCAGCGCACAGGGGTACGAGCAGTACTTC.